The 21 T cell receptor beta chains below come from one sample, sequenced in a study of blood T cells in healthy people across ages. The second PCR ran roughly 6 to 12 cycles with a sample-barcoded 5' primer and J-beta primers. TCRdb reanalysed the 5' RACE reads using MiXCR and keeps one entry per CDR3 protein. This sample has 450,000 to 650,000 distinct CDR3 sequences, with 24% found just once. In addition, the sample was reused for a study of T cells of mothers and their children.

The specimen was blood. All receptors come from a boy aged 5-17 years in good health.

In this sample, this clonotype turned up a few times. The chain couples TRBV28 to TRBJ2-5, with TRBD2 identical over 8 bases. The J call is uncertain, as TRBJ2-7 better fits the DNA end. The germline V gene encodes CDR1 MDHEN and CDR2 SYDVKM. The CDR3 is 15 amino acids. CDR3 sequence: CASSLVAGSSYEQYF. The CDR3 DNA sequence: TGTGCCAGCAGTTTAGTAGCGGGAAGTTCCTACGAGCAGTACTTC.

The J gene is TRBJ1-1, the V gene TRBV15; 7 nucleotides agree with TRBD1. The CDR3 spans 14 residues. Germline loops: CDR1 LNHNV, CDR2 YYDKDF (reference sequence). J lost 3 bases, V lost 3 bases, and 4 bases had no gene match. As DNA, the CDR3 is TGTGCCACCAGCAGGAGGGGGCAGGACACTGAAGCTTTCTTT. Amino acid sequence: CATSRRGQDTEAFF.

This clonotype was found a few times. For the CDR3, the DNA is TGTGCCATCAGAACGGGAGCCAAAAACATTCAGTACTTC. It encodes CAIRTGAKNIQYF. The chain combines TRBV10-3 with TRBJ2-4, with D unclear. This CDR3 has 13 amino acids. Trimming removed 6 bases at V and 0 bases at J, with 6 bases between. Germline V gene data show CDR1 as ENHRY and CDR2 as SYGVKD.

The J gene is TRBJ2-5, the V gene TRBV3-1, with TRBD2 matching 12 bases. The assigned J gene may be wrong: the sequence end matches TRBJ2-1 better. The germline CDR1 and CDR2 sequences are LGHDT and YNNKEL (reference sequence). The CDR3 runs to 16 residues. This CDR3 is CASSQARLAGENEQFF. CDR3 DNA: TGTGCCAGCAGCCAAGCGAGACTAGCGGGAGAGAATGAGCAGTTCTTC.

Concerning this clonotype itself: A much larger clone sits a single nucleotide away, making a read error possible. The CDR3 loop is CSVRDRVYTEAFF. DNA for the CDR3: TGCAGTGTAAGAGACAGGGTATACACTGAAGCTTTCTTT. The chain carries TRBV20-1 and TRBJ1-1; 7 nucleotides line up with TRBD1. The V and J ends lost 7 bases and 3 bases, in that order; junction bases with no gene match: 8. Looked up from germline, CDR1 is DFQATT and CDR2 is SNEGSKA (reference sequence). There are 13 residues in the CDR3.

Only a few counts were recorded for this clonotype. The J gene is TRBJ2-7, the V gene TRBV7-9, with 7 positions matching TRBD2. Losses at the gene ends were 7 bases for V and 2 bases for J; bases not matched to a gene: 8. The CDR3 totals 14 residues. Germline lookup yields CDR1 SEHNR and CDR2 FQNEAQ (reference sequence). The CDR3 DNA reads as TGTGCCAGCACCAGTAGGGACTACACCTACGAGCAGTACTTC. Amino acids: CASTSRDYTYEQYF.

This CDR3 reads CASSLYGVYEQYF. The CDR3 nucleotides read TGTGCCAGCAGTTTATACGGGGTCTACGAGCAGTACTTC. V gene TRBV28 combines with J gene TRBJ2-7, with a possible D match to TRBD2 (5 bases). CDR1 and CDR2 from the germline V gene are MDHEN and SYDVKM. Trimming shortened V by 1 base and J by 3 bases, and 7 bases separated the two germline ends. This CDR3 has 13 residues.

The chain is built from TRBV5-1 and TRBJ1-1; 12 nucleotides agree with TRBD1. The CDR3 totals 18 residues. V lost 0 bases and J lost 6; bases outside the gene matches: 12. Germline assignment: CDR1 SGHRS and CDR2 YFSETQ. For the CDR3, the DNA is TGCGCCAGCAGCTTGGAAGGGACAGGGGGCGCTTCTATCCCTGAAGCTTTCTTT. Amino acids: CASSLEGTGGASIPEAFF.

The chain has TRBV29-1 and TRBJ2-3; TRBD2 agrees at 10 bases. CDR1 and CDR2 from the germline V gene are SQVTM and ANQGSEA. The CDR3 is made up of 15 amino acids. The V segment lost 4 bases and the J segment 0 bases; nucleotides outside the gene matches: 4. CDR3 sequence: CSVGTSGTSTDTQYF. Here the CDR3 DNA reads TGCAGCGTTGGGACTAGCGGAACTAGCACAGATACGCAGTATTTT.

Only a few counts were recorded for this clonotype. The chain has TRBV7-2 and TRBJ1-1; the D gene is possibly TRBD1 (6 bases). Deletions cut 1 base from V and 4 bases from J, with 16 bases between. This CDR3 is built from 16 residues. Germline lookup yields CDR1 SGHTA and CDR2 FQGNSA. Here the CDR3 reads CASSLGGAGVITEAFF. The CDR3 nucleotides are TGTGCCAGCAGCTTAGGTGGGGCAGGGGTCATCACTGAAGCTTTCTTT. Full variable domain (missing parts from reference TRBV7-2 and TRBJ1-1): GAGVSQSPSNKVTEKGKDVELRCDPISGHTALYWYRQSLGQGLEFLIYFQGNSAPDKSGLPSDRFSAERTGGSVSTLTIQRTQQEDSAVYLCASSLGGAGVITEAFFGQGTRLTVV.

Note on this clonotype: Germline is not matched at one junction end, which may reflect a read error. The rearrangement uses TRBV27 and TRBJ2-2; TRBD1 or TRBD2 may be the D gene (6 bases each). The CDR3 contains 15 residues. Germline CDR1 is MNHEY and CDR2 is SMNVEV (reference sequence). CDR3 sequence: CASSPGARNTGELLF. CDR3 coding DNA: TGTGCCAGCAGTCCGGGGGCCCGGAACACCGGGGAGCTGCTTTTT.

The DNA of the CDR3 is TGTGCCAGCAGCGTTTGGGTAGGAGCGACCCTCTACGAGCAGTACTTC. Its translation is CASSVWVGATLYEQYF. The rearrangement uses TRBV9 and TRBJ2-7, with D unresolved. Germline V gives CDR1 SGDLS, CDR2 YYNGEE. This CDR3 region has 16 residues. The V end was cut by 2 bases, the J end by 3 bases, with 18 bases between.

The gene calls are TRBV20-1 and TRBJ2-1, with D possibly matching TRBD2 (6 bases). Germline V gives CDR1 DFQATT, CDR2 SNEGSKA (reference sequence). Between the trimmed V and J ends, which lost 6 bases and 9 bases, there was a span of 12 bases. The CDR3 totals 11 residues. The CDR3 DNA reads as TGCAGTGCCGGCGTCGGGGGTGAGCAGTTCTTC. It translates to CSAGVGGEQFF.

The chain is built from TRBV20-1 and TRBJ2-1; D possibly uses TRBD1 or TRBD2 (5 bases each). This CDR3 is built from 14 residues. V lost 3 bases, J lost 6 bases, and 15 bases lay in between. CDR1 and CDR2 from the germline V gene are DFQATT and SNEGSKA (reference sequence). The CDR3 region has the DNA TGCAGTGCTAGGGGACCGAGCGAAAGCAATGAGCAGTTCTTC. Translating it yields CSARGPSESNEQFF.

This clonotype has only a few counts. This chain links TRBV20-1 with TRBJ1-3; maybe TRBD1 (6 bases). The CDR3 runs to 15 residues. V lost 3 bases and J 2 bases, leaving 14 bases between the germline ends. The germline gives CDR1 DFQATT, CDR2 SNEGSKA (reference sequence). CDR3 residues: CSASFQGTAGNTIYF. The CDR3 DNA follows: TGCAGTGCTAGTTTTCAGGGGACCGCTGGAAACACCATATATTTT.

J is TRBJ2-6 and V is TRBV2; no clear D gene. This CDR3 contains 17 residues. Trimming pared 0 bases from V and 1 base from J, leaving 10 bases between. Germline CDR1 SNHLY, CDR2 FYNNEI. CDR3 nucleotide sequence: TGTGCCAGCAGTGAAGCGCTTACCAAATCTGGGGCCAACGTCCTGACTTTC. Protein: CASSEALTKSGANVLTF.

The V call is TRBV7-3, the J call TRBJ2-3; D is possibly TRBD1 or TRBD2 (5 bases each). V lost 5 bases and J 0 bases, leaving 9 bases between the germline ends. From germline, CDR1 is SGHTA and CDR2 FQGTGA. CDR3 length equals 14 residues. CDR3: CASSRDGSTDTQYF. In nucleotides, the CDR3 is TGTGCCAGCAGCCGGGACGGTAGCACAGATACGCAGTATTTT. Together with reference TRBV7-3 and TRBJ2-3, the CDR3 gives the full variable domain: GAGVSQTPSNKVTEKGKYVELRCDPISGHTALYWYRQSLGQGPEFLIYFQGTGAADDSGLPNDRFFAVRPEGSVSTLKIQRTERGDSAVYLCASSRDGSTDTQYFGPGTRLTVL.

The chain joins TRBV7-2 to TRBJ2-1; no definite D call. Germline CDR1 SGHTA, CDR2 FQGNSA. The V gene lost 4 bases and the J gene lost 3 bases, with 7 bases spanning the gap. The CDR3 is 13 residues long. The DNA for the CDR3 is TGTGCCAGCAGCTCCCCACTCTACAATGAGCAGTTCTTC. This translates into CASSSPLYNEQFF.

There are a few counts of this clonotype. Written as DNA, the CDR3 is TGTGCCAGCAGTTTATGGTCCGGGTTTCCTGAAGCTTTCTTT. Translated: CASSLWSGFPEAFF. The genes are TRBV27 and TRBJ1-1; D not certain. Trimming cost V 1 base and J 6 bases, with 12 bases left between them. Germline lookup yields CDR1 MNHEY and CDR2 SMNVEV (reference sequence). The CDR3 is 14 amino acids.

J is TRBJ1-1 and V is TRBV12-3 or TRBV12-4, with a weak D call TRBD1 (5 bases). The V end was cut by 6 bases, the J end by 4 bases, with 18 bases between. CDR3 length: 15 residues. CDR3 amino acids: CASSLGARGSTEAFF. CDR3 nucleotides: TGTGCCAGCAGCCTAGGGGCGAGAGGTAGCACTGAAGCTTTCTTT.

This clonotype appeared a single time. The rearrangement links TRBV29-1 to TRBJ1-2; TRBD1 is a possible D gene (5 bases). CDR3 length equals 12 residues. V was shortened by 1 base and J by 5 bases, with 8 bases between the two germline ends. Germline V gene data show CDR1 as SQVTM and CDR2 as ANQGSEA. The CDR3 DNA follows: TGCAGCGTTGAAGGGGGCGCATATGGCTACACCTTC. Protein product: CSVEGGAYGYTF.